The 28 T cell receptor beta chains listed next were all sequenced from one sample in a study of blood T cell repertoires in COVID-19. This table comes from immunoSEQ multiplex PCR, and its TCRdb copy is limited to in-frame clones, with some not included. The profile shows fewer than 60,000 clones, about 84% of them singletons. Sequenced input: peripheral blood. The receptors were gathered from a human donor in a cohort sampled during active COVID-19.

The CDR3 here is CASSRGQANYGYTF. The DNA of the CDR3 is TGTGCCAGTAGTAGAGGACAGGCCAACTATGGCTACACCTTC. The chain links TRBV19 to TRBJ1-2; 7 positions agree with TRBD1. The CDR3 totals 14 residues. The junction had 4 bases not matched to a gene; V was cut back by 4 bases and J by 2 bases. The germline V gene encodes CDR1 LNHDA and CDR2 SQIVND (reference sequence).

This chain joins TRBV18 and TRBJ2-3; 8 bases map to TRBD1. Germline CDR1 is KGHSH and CDR2 is LQKENI. V dropped 3 bases and J dropped 2; count of bases not matched to a gene: 1. The CDR3 length is 14 residues. CDR3 loop: CASSPQGATDTQYF. The CDR3 DNA is TGTGCCAGCTCACCTCAGGGGGCCACAGATACGCAGTATTTT. Drawing the rest from reference TRBV18 and TRBJ2-3, the complete variable domain is NAGVMQNPRHLVRRRGQEARLRCSPMKGHSHVYWYRQLPEEGLKFMVYLQKENIIDESGMPKERFSAEFPKEGPSILRIQQVVRGDSAAYFCASSPQGATDTQYFGPGTRLTVL.

The chain is built from TRBV19 and TRBJ1-2; 9 bases map to TRBD1. V was pared by 5 bases and J by 0 bases, with 4 bases of the junction left unmatched. Germline V gene lookup returns CDR1 LNHDA and CDR2 SQIVND (reference sequence). This CDR3 comprises 15 residues. The CDR3 DNA reads as TGTGCCAGTAGTTTCCGGACAGGGGCTAACTATGGCTACACCTTC. Translated: CASSFRTGANYGYTF.

The V and J genes are TRBV5-1 and TRBJ2-3, with 14 bases identical to TRBD2. CDR1 and CDR2 from the germline V gene are SGHRS and YFSETQ. The CDR3 covers 19 residues. The V and J ends lost 3 bases and 1 base, in that order; junction bases with no gene match: 10. The CDR3: CASSWTGTSGSLRTDTQYF. In DNA, the CDR3 is TGCGCCAGCAGCTGGACTGGGACTAGCGGGAGTCTTCGCACAGATACGCAGTATTTT.

V gene TRBV7-2 combines with J gene TRBJ2-7; D not certain. The V gene lost 5 bases and the J gene lost 3 bases, with 20 bases spanning the gap. Germline CDR1 SGHTA, CDR2 FQGNSA. The CDR3 has 16 amino acids. The CDR3 spells CASSPSLVYTGYEQYF. Written as DNA, the CDR3 is TGTGCCAGCAGCCCTTCTTTGGTGTACACGGGCTACGAGCAGTACTTC.

This chain uses TRBV9 with TRBJ2-3; possible D gene TRBD2, 6 bases. This CDR3 region has 16 residues. V dropped 2 bases and J dropped 1 base, with 14 bases sitting between them. Germline V lookup: CDR1 SGDLS, CDR2 YYNGEE. Here the CDR3 reads CASSVSGRGGTDTQYF. The CDR3 nucleotides read TGTGCCAGCAGCGTGAGTGGGCGGGGTGGCACAGATACGCAGTATTTT. Variable domain in full (rest from reference TRBV9 and TRBJ2-3): DSGVTQTPKHLITATGQRVTLRCSPRSGDLSVYWYQQSLDQGLQFLIQYYNGEERAKGNILERFSAQQFPDLHSELNLSSLELGDSALYFCASSVSGRGGTDTQYFGPGTRLTVL.

This chain connects TRBV3-1 (or the pseudogene TRBV3-2) to TRBJ2-7; 11 bases are a match to TRBD1. V shed 3 bases, J shed 2 bases, and the junction held 9 bases outside the gene matches. In germline, CDR1 is LGHDT, CDR2 YNNKEL (reference sequence). The CDR3 has 17 residues. CDR3 protein: CASSHGRPGQGAYEQYF. CDR3 nucleotide sequence: TGTGCCAGCAGCCATGGGCGCCCGGGACAGGGGGCCTACGAGCAGTACTTC.

The chain joins TRBV19 to TRBJ2-6; D ambiguous. V was clipped by 7 bases and J by 1 base, with 11 bases between them. CDR1 is LNHDA, CDR2 SQIVND, per germline (reference sequence). This CDR3 has 15 residues. The CDR3 DNA follows: TGTGCCAGTACCTTATATCCTTCTGGGGCCAACGTCCTGACTTTC. Protein sequence: CASTLYPSGANVLTF. Drawing the rest from reference TRBV19 and TRBJ2-6, the complete variable domain is DGGITQSPKYLFRKEGQNVTLSCEQNLNHDAMYWYRQDPGQGLRLIYYSQIVNDFQKGDIAEGYSVSREKKESFPLTVTSAQKNPTAFYLCASTLYPSGANVLTFGAGSRLTVL.

The CDR3 here is CASSLSPSHQETQYF. The CDR3, as DNA: TGTGCCAGCAGCTTGAGTCCCTCCCACCAAGAGACCCAGTACTTC. This sequence joins TRBV7-2 and TRBJ2-5; D gene uncertain. The V end lost 3 bases, the J end lost 0 bases, and 11 bases lay between the germline ends. The CDR3 loop spans 15 amino acids. In germline, CDR1 is SGHTA, CDR2 FQGNSA.

The chain employs TRBV6-5 and TRBJ2-1; maybe TRBD2 (6 bases). CDR3 length equals 13 residues. The V and J ends lost 3 bases and 5 bases respectively, with 8 bases between them. Looked up from germline, CDR1 is MNHEY and CDR2 is SVGAGI. The CDR3 DNA follows: TGTGCCAGCAGTTATCCGGGGGACAATGAGCAGTTCTTC. It encodes CASSYPGDNEQFF.

The V call is TRBV7-8, the J call TRBJ1-2; D gene ambiguous. This CDR3 region has 17 residues. Trimming shortened V by 1 base and J by 0 bases, and 15 bases separated the two germline ends. Germline CDR1 reads SGHVS; CDR2 reads FQNEAQ. The CDR3 loop reads CASSLVVSPTTNYGYTF. For the CDR3, the DNA is TGTGCCAGCAGCTTAGTGGTTTCGCCAACTACTAACTATGGCTACACCTTC.

The chain employs TRBV5-8 and TRBJ2-1, with TRBD1 matching 9 bases. The trim removed 4 bases at V and 4 bases at J, leaving 9 bases unmatched. The CDR3 is 16 residues long. Germline-derived CDR1 and CDR2 are SGHTS and YDEGEE. CDR3 residues: CASSGKQGAPYNEQFF. CDR3 nucleotide sequence: TGTGCCAGCAGCGGAAAACAGGGGGCCCCTTACAATGAGCAGTTCTTC.

The chain uses TRBV28 and TRBJ2-2; weak D call: TRBD2 (6 bases). The V gene's germline CDR1 is MDHEN and CDR2 SYDVKM. Trimming pared 7 bases from V and 0 bases from J, leaving 12 bases between. This CDR3 is built from 15 residues. The CDR3 DNA is TGTGCCAGCACCCTCGGCGGGGCGAACACCGGGGAGCTGTTTTTT. This codes for CASTLGGANTGELFF.

The rearrangement uses TRBV24-1 and TRBJ2-3; tentatively, D is TRBD2 (6 bases). CDR3 size: 16 residues. V gave up 7 bases and J gave up 4 bases, with 20 bases separating them. From germline, CDR1 is KGHDR and CDR2 SFDVKD. The CDR3 region has the DNA TGTGCCACCAGAGATGGCGGGGCCGGGGCCTCAGATACGCAGTATTTT. It translates to CATRDGGAGASDTQYF.

The V gene is TRBV6-4, the J gene TRBJ1-1; 7 bases line up with TRBD1. Germline V gene lookup returns CDR1 MRHNA and CDR2 SNTAGT. The CDR3 covers 14 residues. Germline trimming cut 5 bases from V and 5 bases from J; bases unmatched to any gene: 8. The DNA for the CDR3 is TGTGCCAGCAGTACTGAACACAGGGGTACTGAAGCTTTCTTT. Protein product: CASSTEHRGTEAFF.

This clone turned up a few times. The chain has TRBV2 and TRBJ2-2, with 8 nucleotides matching TRBD2. The germline V gene has CDR1 SNHLY and CDR2 FYNNEI. There are 19 residues in the CDR3. V lost 8 bases to trimming and J lost 0 bases; unmatched junction nucleotides: 17. The CDR3, as DNA: TGTGCCAGCGGAACCGGGACTAGGGTGGCCTTACCGAACACCGGGGAGCTGTTTTTT. Protein sequence: CASGTGTRVALPNTGELFF.

The V and J genes are TRBV7-2 and TRBJ1-1, with D hard to call. This CDR3 spans 13 amino acids. CDR1 is SGHTA, CDR2 FQGNSA, per germline. The V end lost 5 bases, the J end lost 4 bases, and 11 bases lay between the germline ends. The CDR3 DNA follows: TGTGCCAGCAGCCGATTGCGGTCCACTGAAGCTTTCTTT. Residues: CASSRLRSTEAFF.

V gene TRBV9 combines with J gene TRBJ1-1; 10 positions agree with TRBD1. From germline, CDR1 is SGDLS and CDR2 YYNGEE. CDR3 length equals 15 residues. The V and J ends lost 3 bases and 5 bases, in that order; junction bases with no gene match: 7. The CDR3 DNA is TGTGCCAGCAGCGCATCCGGGACAGGGGTTACTGAAGCTTTCTTT. Encoded protein: CASSASGTGVTEAFF.

CDR3 residues: CASRETSGRLSGANVLTF. The CDR3 bases are TGTGCCAGCAGGGAGACTAGCGGGAGATTGAGTGGGGCCAACGTCCTGACTTTC. The rearrangement links TRBV2 to TRBJ2-6; 12 bases align to TRBD2. Germline loops: CDR1 SNHLY, CDR2 FYNNEI. After removal of 6 bases from V and 3 bases from J, the junction contained 9 bases not matched to a gene. The CDR3 length is 18 residues. The full variable domain, completed using reference TRBV2 and TRBJ2-6, is EPEVTQTPSHQVTQMGQEVILRCVPISNHLYFYWYRQILGQKVEFLVSFYNNEISEKSEIFDDQFSVERPDGSNFTLKIRSTKLEDSAMYFCASRETSGRLSGANVLTFGAGSRLTVL.

The V call is TRBV4-3, the J call TRBJ2-3, with 8 bases that match TRBD2. Germline V lookup: CDR1 LGHNA, CDR2 YSLEER. The CDR3 has 16 amino acids. After removal of 0 bases from V and 5 bases from J, the junction contained 7 bases not matched to a gene. The CDR3 sequence: CASSQDPGGARDTQYF. CDR3 nucleotides: TGCGCCAGCAGCCAAGATCCGGGGGGGGCAAGAGATACGCAGTATTTT.

This clone was seen more than once but under ten times. The CDR3 is CASSVGGQTYEQYF. CDR3 nucleotide sequence: TGTGCCAGCAGCGTCGGGGGACAGACCTACGAGCAGTACTTC. The chain has TRBV9 and TRBJ2-7; D perhaps matches TRBD1 (7 bases). The CDR3 sequence is 14 residues long. V lost 2 bases to trimming and J lost 2 bases, with 11 bases between them. CDR1 and CDR2 from the germline V gene are SGDLS and YYNGEE.

The V and J genes are TRBV19 and TRBJ1-5, with D perhaps matching TRBD1 (5 bases). CDR1 and CDR2 from the germline V gene are LNHDA and SQIVND (reference sequence). This CDR3 has 15 residues. Trimming took off 7 bases at V and 4 bases at J, with 17 bases between the two ends. CDR3 in amino acids: CASTRGGAGNQPQHF. The CDR3, as DNA: TGTGCCAGTACGCGTGGAGGGGCGGGAAATCAGCCCCAGCATTTT.

The chain is built from TRBV19 and TRBJ1-4; 9 bases align to TRBD1. The junction had 0 bases not matched to a gene; V was cut back by 1 base and J by 6 bases. CDR1 is LNHDA, CDR2 SQIVND, per germline (reference sequence). The CDR3 has 14 amino acids. Here the CDR3 DNA reads TGTGCCAGTAGTATAGGGACAGGGGATGAAAAACTGTTTTTT. It translates to CASSIGTGDEKLFF.

This chain uses TRBV7-8 with TRBJ2-7; D is unresolved. Per the germline V gene, CDR1 is SGHVS and CDR2 is FQNEAQ. The CDR3 extends over 13 amino acids. The germline V and J ends were trimmed by 2 bases and 2 bases, with 7 bases remaining between them. CDR3 sequence (DNA): TGTGCCAGCAGCTTAACCGGTCCCTACGAGCAGTACTTC. Its protein is CASSLTGPYEQYF.

V gene TRBV11-1 combines with J gene TRBJ1-1; 9 bases match TRBD1. Germline trimming cut 5 bases from V and 2 bases from J; bases unmatched to any gene: 6. The CDR3 has 15 amino acids. CDR1 SGHAT and CDR2 FQDESV come from the germline V gene (reference sequence). CDR3 DNA: TGTGCCAGCAGCACCCGACAGGGGGGAAACACTGAAGCTTTCTTT. This sequence encodes CASSTRQGGNTEAFF.

The chain uses TRBV30 and TRBJ2-2; possible D gene TRBD1, 5 bases. V was trimmed by 2 bases and J by 2 bases, leaving 6 bases between them. In germline, CDR1 is GTSNPN, CDR2 SVGIG (reference sequence). CDR3 length: 13 amino acids. The CDR3 is CAWSQGNTGELFF. In DNA, the CDR3 is TGTGCCTGGAGTCAGGGAAACACCGGGGAGCTGTTTTTT.

CDR3 sequence reads: CASSQVGGTSTDTQYF. The CDR3 nucleotides are TGTGCCAGCAGCCAAGTCGGCGGAACTAGCACAGATACGCAGTATTTT. The J gene is TRBJ2-3, the V gene TRBV3-1 (or the pseudogene TRBV3-2); D call uncertain. V lost 1 base and J lost 0, with 11 bases in between. Germline CDR1 LGHDT, CDR2 YNNKEL (reference sequence). The CDR3 runs to 16 residues.

The gene calls are TRBV10-3 and TRBJ1-4, with D unresolved. There are 15 residues in the CDR3. The germline gives CDR1 ENHRY, CDR2 SYGVKD. Trimming took off 2 bases at V and 0 bases at J, with 7 bases between the two ends. CDR3 sequence: CAISEQYATNEKLFF. The CDR3 region has the DNA TGTGCCATCAGTGAGCAGTACGCAACTAATGAAAAACTGTTTTTT.